This T cell receptor beta chain was sequenced in a study of blood T cells in healthy people across ages. Germline V gene data show CDR1 as SGHRS and CDR2 as YFSETQ. The CDR3 covers 18 residues. The germline V and J ends were trimmed by 1 base and 0 bases, with 18 bases remaining between them. Sample-barcoded 5' priming and a J-beta primer mix drove a second PCR of about 6 to 11 cycles. A template-switch adaptor containing 12 random nucleotides labeled each cDNA molecule. Via MiXCR, TCRdb re-called the 5' RACE reads, giving one row per CDR3 protein. The table lists about 1.1 million distinct CDR3 sequences, 35% to 40% of them singletons. Study outcomes and limitations: PBMCs left unsorted prevented a conclusive naive versus antigen-experienced comparison. Aged donors had fewer naive CD4+ cells and lower diversity than long-lived donors.

In regard to this clonotype: Its antigen is currently unknown.

The specimen sequenced was blood. This receptor was taken from a man between 18 and 35 years old in good health. V gene TRBV5-1 combines with J gene TRBJ2-3; D perhaps matches TRBD1 (5 bases). CDR3 DNA: TGCGCCAGCAGCTTGCAGGGTCGCAAGTCATCTAGCACAGATACGCAGTATTTT. Its protein is CASSLQGRKSSSTDTQYF.